The T cell receptor (beta chain) described here comes from a study of T cells after yellow fever vaccination. General study findings and limits: When the response was secondary, it was weaker but reached its peak faster, day 5 versus 15. After the booster, about 95% of CD4 and about nine tenths of CD8 primary-response clones were re-detected.

Synthesis of TCR cDNA relied on 5'RACE template switching, which attached a universal primer site and UMIs. Each CDR3 protein is one row after TCRdb ran MiXCR on the 5' RACE reads. The sample consists of about 340,000 distinct CDR3 sequences, about an eighth of them appearing once. This clonotype came up many times. The antigen is undetermined. The TCR originated in a man between 18 and 35 years old who received the YFV17D yellow fever vaccine. Sequencing was performed on CD4+ T cells sorted from PBMCs, taken 15 days after the yellow fever booster vaccination.

The CDR3, as DNA: TGTGCCAGCAGCCTGCTCACAGGTTCTAGCACAGATACGCAGTATTTT. It is translated as CASSLLTGSSTDTQYF. The chain couples TRBV12-3 or TRBV12-4 to TRBJ2-3, with D possibly matching TRBD1 (5 bases). V was cut by 6 bases and J by 0 bases, with 16 bases left in between. The CDR3 loop spans 16 amino acids.